Only a few counts were recorded for the clone carrying this T cell receptor beta chain. Its antigen is unidentified. Sorted cell numbers of roughly 19,000 to 1,000,000, with 10%, 30% or 50% RNA, served as input for naive CD8 libraries. Generation of bulk TCR libraries relied on previously described methods and listed TCR primers. TCRdb reanalysed the PCR reads using MiXCR and keeps one entry per CDR3 protein. This table has 65,000 to 70,000 distinct CDR3 sequences, 15% to 20% appearing once. This sample stems from a study of molecular identifiers for immune sequencing clone quantification. The study, taken as a whole, reports: Clonotypes surpassing 20 RNA copies contained over 97% of effector molecules, versus under 1% in naive cells. Detecting spiked Jurkat TCR RNA from one cell among 1 million or so naive cells was reportedly possible.

The clonotype originates from a human donor in good health. Some libraries in this study had Jurkat cell RNA spiked in. Input material: naive CD8+ T cells from blood, with Jurkat cell RNA spiked in. Regarding subset: FACS-sorted CD8+CD4-CCR7+CD45RA+ naive T cells.

This CDR3 is CASSETSGNTDTQYF. The CDR3 DNA reads as TGTGCCAGCAGTGAGACTAGCGGGAACACAGATACGCAGTATTTT. V is TRBV2 and J is TRBJ2-3, with TRBD2 matching over 11 bases. Germline lookup yields CDR1 SNHLY and CDR2 FYNNEI. The junction had 1 base not matched to a gene; V was cut back by 3 bases and J by 2 bases. The CDR3 has 15 residues.